These T cell receptor beta chains were read from a single sample in a study of shared clonotypes between healthy human individuals. Libraries were prepared by immunoSEQ multiplex PCR; TCRdb keeps only in-frame clonotypes and omits some of them. The sample yields a few hundred thousand clones, 87% seen once. What was sequenced was memory CD8+ T cells sorted from blood. The receptors derive from a man aged 18 to 29 in good health. Each CDR3 is given with its conserved first and last residue. The order of the fields is CDR3 protein, CDR3 DNA, clone size, V gene, J gene, D gene. The D gene is left open where the match is weak. Only part of the rows carry a size: once, few, many, or a class if the clone is expanded.

CDR3aa: CASSPSTVPYEQYF; CDR3nt: TGTGCCAGCAGTCCCTCGACAGTACCCTACGAGCAGTACTTC; abundance: .; v_gene: TRBV27; j_gene: TRBJ2-7; d_gene: .
CDR3aa: CASSLKGTPVTGELFF; CDR3nt: TGTGCCAGCAGCTTGAAGGGGACCCCGGTAACCGGGGAGCTGTTTTTT; abundance: .; v_gene: TRBV5-6; j_gene: TRBJ2-2; d_gene: .
CDR3aa: CSAREADTQYF; CDR3nt: TGCAGTGCTAGAGAAGCGGATACGCAGTATTTT; abundance: .; v_gene: TRBV20-1; j_gene: TRBJ2-3; d_gene: .
CDR3aa: CASSSASDGPGPEQFF; CDR3nt: TGTGCCAGCAGTTCCGCGTCTGATGGACCGGGGCCTGAGCAGTTCTTC; abundance: .; v_gene: TRBV27; j_gene: TRBJ2-1; d_gene: .
CDR3aa: CASSPNGEGFGYTF; CDR3nt: TGTGCCAGCAGTCCTAACGGGGAGGGCTTTGGCTACACCTTC; abundance: .; v_gene: TRBV2; j_gene: TRBJ1-2; d_gene: .
CDR3aa: CASSVVSTDTQYF; CDR3nt: TGTGCCAGCAGCGTAGTCTCCACAGATACGCAGTATTTT; abundance: .; v_gene: TRBV9; j_gene: TRBJ2-3; d_gene: .
CDR3aa: CASSPDSERPFEQYF; CDR3nt: TGTGCCAGTAGTCCGGACAGTGAACGGCCATTCGAGCAGTACTTC; abundance: .; v_gene: TRBV19; j_gene: TRBJ2-7; d_gene: .
CDR3aa: CASSERWRRQLNNEQFF; CDR3nt: TGTGCCAGCAGCGAAAGGTGGCGGCGTCAGCTAAACAATGAGCAGTTCTTC; abundance: .; v_gene: TRBV7-2; j_gene: TRBJ2-1; d_gene: .
CDR3aa: CASSLLQGDEQFF; CDR3nt: TGTGCCAGCAGTTTATTACAGGGCGATGAGCAGTTCTTC; abundance: .; v_gene: TRBV27; j_gene: TRBJ2-1; d_gene: .
CDR3aa: CSVQHRGRISTEAFF; CDR3nt: TGCAGCGTACAACACAGGGGGCGAATCAGCACTGAAGCTTTCTTT; abundance: once; v_gene: TRBV29-1; j_gene: TRBJ1-1; d_gene: TRBD1
CDR3aa: CASSPLRDFSEQFF; CDR3nt: TGTGCCAGTTCTCCTCTCCGAGATTTTAGTGAGCAGTTCTTC; abundance: .; v_gene: TRBV27; j_gene: TRBJ2-1; d_gene: .
CDR3aa: CAISDLDRTSSTDTQYF; CDR3nt: TGTGCCATCAGCGACCTGGACAGAACTTCTAGCACAGATACGCAGTATTTT; abundance: .; v_gene: TRBV10-3; j_gene: TRBJ2-3; d_gene: .
CDR3aa: CASSLFGTSGGPRYEQYF; CDR3nt: TGTGCCAGCAGCCTATTCGGGACTAGCGGGGGGCCAAGGTACGAGCAGTACTTC; abundance: .; v_gene: TRBV7-9; j_gene: TRBJ2-7; d_gene: TRBD2
CDR3aa: CASSRNCQGGSYEQYF; CDR3nt: TGCGCCAGCAGCCGGAACTGTCAGGGTGGGTCCTACGAGCAGTACTTC; abundance: once; v_gene: TRBV5-1; j_gene: TRBJ2-7; d_gene: .
CDR3aa: CASSPVRSSYEQYF; CDR3nt: TGTGCCAGCTCCCCGGTAAGGTCATCCTACGAGCAGTACTTC; abundance: .; v_gene: TRBV18; j_gene: TRBJ2-7; d_gene: .
CDR3aa: CASSLRGTKRETQYF; CDR3nt: TGTGCCAGCAGCTTGCGGGGGACAAAGAGAGAGACCCAGTACTTC; abundance: .; v_gene: TRBV5-8; j_gene: TRBJ2-5; d_gene: .
CDR3aa: CASSLEAGYYEQYF; CDR3nt: TGTGCCAGCAGCTTAGAGGCAGGGTACTACGAGCAGTACTTC; abundance: .; v_gene: TRBV11-2; j_gene: TRBJ2-7; d_gene: .
CDR3aa: CASSTVSGLTEETQYF; CDR3nt: TGTGCCAGCAGTACGGTATCGGGACTAACAGAAGAGACCCAGTACTTC; abundance: .; v_gene: TRBV28; j_gene: TRBJ2-5; d_gene: TRBD2
CDR3aa: CASASGLSYGYTF; CDR3nt: TGCGCCAGTGCCTCCGGGCTGAGCTATGGCTACACCTTC; abundance: .; v_gene: TRBV5-1; j_gene: TRBJ1-2; d_gene: .
CDR3aa: CASSALDWSTDTQYF; CDR3nt: TGTGCCAGCAGCGCTTTAGACTGGAGCACAGATACGCAGTATTTT; abundance: .; v_gene: TRBV9; j_gene: TRBJ2-3; d_gene: .
CDR3aa: CASSVLKGADQPQHF; CDR3nt: TGTGCCAGCAGTGTTTTAAAGGGGGCAGATCAGCCCCAGCATTTT; abundance: .; v_gene: TRBV6-1; j_gene: TRBJ1-5; d_gene: TRBD1
CDR3aa: CASSYMLAGETQYF; CDR3nt: TGTGCCAGCAGCTATATGCTAGCGGGAGAGACCCAGTACTTC; abundance: .; v_gene: TRBV5-6; j_gene: TRBJ2-5; d_gene: TRBD2
CDR3aa: CASSLVDSKETQYF; CDR3nt: TGTGCCAGCAGCTTAGTGGACAGCAAAGAGACCCAGTACTTC; abundance: .; v_gene: TRBV7-9; j_gene: TRBJ2-5; d_gene: .
CDR3aa: CASSSGQSSYNSPLHF; CDR3nt: TGTGCCAGCAGCTCTGGACAGAGCTCCTATAATTCACCCCTCCACTTT; abundance: .; v_gene: TRBV7-9; j_gene: TRBJ1-6; d_gene: .
CDR3aa: CASSFAPYVTSGGEETQYF; CDR3nt: TGTGCCAGCAGCTTCGCCCCATACGTAACTAGCGGAGGAGAGGAGACCCAGTACTTC; abundance: .; v_gene: TRBV11-2; j_gene: TRBJ2-5; d_gene: TRBD2
CDR3aa: CASSQALAGNSYEQYF; CDR3nt: TGCGCCAGCAGCCAAGCACTAGCGGGAAACTCCTACGAGCAGTACTTC; abundance: .; v_gene: TRBV4-1; j_gene: TRBJ2-7; d_gene: TRBD2
CDR3aa: CASSLRGNHYEQYF; CDR3nt: TGTGCCAGCAGCTTAAGAGGGAACCACTACGAGCAGTACTTC; abundance: many; v_gene: TRBV11-1; j_gene: TRBJ2-7; d_gene: .
CDR3aa: CASSLFPLQGQGYGYTF; CDR3nt: TGTGCCAGCAGTTTATTCCCGCTACAGGGTCAGGGCTATGGCTACACCTTC; abundance: .; v_gene: TRBV27; j_gene: TRBJ1-2; d_gene: .
CDR3aa: CASSLGGMGPNQPQHF; CDR3nt: TGTGCCAGCAGCTTAGGAGGGATGGGTCCCAATCAGCCCCAGCATTTT; abundance: .; v_gene: TRBV7-2; j_gene: TRBJ1-5; d_gene: .
CDR3aa: CASSASTPGGYTF; CDR3nt: TGTGCCAGCAGCGCTAGTACCCCGGGTGGCTACACCTTC; abundance: .; v_gene: TRBV9; j_gene: TRBJ1-2; d_gene: .
CDR3aa: CASSSTGVFNQPQHF; CDR3nt: TGTGCCAGCAGCTCTACAGGGGTTTTCAATCAGCCCCAGCATTTT; abundance: .; v_gene: TRBV7-9; j_gene: TRBJ1-5; d_gene: TRBD1
CDR3aa: CASSKAGTRGIFGEQYF; CDR3nt: TGTGCCAGCAGCAAAGCTGGGACTAGGGGCATCTTTGGTGAGCAGTACTTC; abundance: .; v_gene: TRBV7-9; j_gene: TRBJ2-7; d_gene: TRBD2
CDR3aa: CASSPSKVVRETQYF; CDR3nt: TGTGCCAGCAGCCCCTCTAAGGTAGTCCGGGAGACCCAGTACTTC; abundance: .; v_gene: TRBV5-6; j_gene: TRBJ2-5; d_gene: .
CDR3aa: CASSLGDEQYF; CDR3nt: TGTGCCAGCAGCTTAGGTGACGAGCAGTACTTC; abundance: .; v_gene: TRBV7-9; j_gene: TRBJ2-7; d_gene: .
CDR3aa: CASSVGGRKANYGYTF; CDR3nt: TGTGCCAGCAGCGTAGGCGGGCGGAAAGCTAACTATGGCTACACCTTC; abundance: .; v_gene: TRBV9; j_gene: TRBJ1-2; d_gene: .
CDR3aa: CASSPSPEKLFF; CDR3nt: TGTGCCAGCAGCCCTTCCCCCGAAAAACTGTTTTTT; abundance: .; v_gene: TRBV11-2; j_gene: TRBJ1-4; d_gene: .
CDR3aa: CASTLGPRANSTYEQYF; CDR3nt: TGTGCCAGCACCCTTGGGCCTAGGGCTAATTCTACCTACGAGCAGTACTTC; abundance: once; v_gene: TRBV28; j_gene: TRBJ2-7; d_gene: .
CDR3aa: CASSLLGVGAYGYTF; CDR3nt: TGTGCCAGCAGCTTATTAGGCGTGGGCGCCTATGGCTACACCTTC; abundance: .; v_gene: TRBV7-9; j_gene: TRBJ1-2; d_gene: .
CDR3aa: CASSIPGDNSPLHF; CDR3nt: TGTGCCAGTAGTATACCAGGAGACAATTCACCCCTCCACTTT; abundance: few; v_gene: TRBV19; j_gene: TRBJ1-6; d_gene: .
CDR3aa: CASSLPFRITTETQYF; CDR3nt: TGTGCCAGCAGCTTACCCTTCAGAATTACGACGGAGACCCAGTACTTC; abundance: .; v_gene: TRBV28; j_gene: TRBJ2-5; d_gene: .
CDR3aa: CASSRPFGPPGGYEQYF; CDR3nt: TGTGCCAGCAGCCGCCCCTTCGGCCCTCCGGGAGGCTACGAGCAGTACTTC; abundance: once; v_gene: TRBV28; j_gene: TRBJ2-7; d_gene: TRBD2
CDR3aa: CASTNWALNTEAFF; CDR3nt: TGTGCCAGCACTAATTGGGCATTGAACACTGAAGCTTTCTTT; abundance: .; v_gene: TRBV7-9; j_gene: TRBJ1-1; d_gene: .
CDR3aa: CASTIDRGEGNTIYF; CDR3nt: TGTGCCAGCACTATCGACAGGGGAGAAGGAAACACCATATATTTT; abundance: .; v_gene: TRBV6-1; j_gene: TRBJ1-3; d_gene: TRBD1
CDR3aa: CATRLGTGTSPLHF; CDR3nt: TGTGCCACCCGACTGGGGACAGGGACATCACCCCTCCACTTT; abundance: .; v_gene: TRBV27; j_gene: TRBJ1-6; d_gene: TRBD1
CDR3aa: CASSIHRDRTYGYTF; CDR3nt: TGTGCCAGTAGTATTCACCGGGACAGAACCTATGGCTACACCTTC; abundance: .; v_gene: TRBV19; j_gene: TRBJ1-2; d_gene: TRBD1
CDR3aa: CASSLSGLGYTF; CDR3nt: TGTGCCAGCAGCTTATCAGGACTTGGCTACACCTTC; abundance: once; v_gene: TRBV7-9; j_gene: TRBJ1-2; d_gene: .
CDR3aa: CASSFWYLGAADTQYF; CDR3nt: TGCGCCAGCAGCTTCTGGTATCTGGGGGCGGCAGATACGCAGTATTTT; abundance: .; v_gene: TRBV5-1; j_gene: TRBJ2-3; d_gene: .
CDR3aa: CASSTTRPGAGFMDYGYTF; CDR3nt: TGTGCCAGTAGTACTACCCGCCCCGGTGCAGGGTTTATGGACTATGGCTACACCTTC; abundance: .; v_gene: TRBV19; j_gene: TRBJ1-2; d_gene: .
CDR3aa: CASSLSEGAYEQYF; CDR3nt: TGTGCCAGCAGTTTATCAGAGGGGGCCTACGAGCAGTACTTC; abundance: .; v_gene: TRBV27; j_gene: TRBJ2-7; d_gene: .
CDR3aa: CASSLRQAHYEQYF; CDR3nt: TGTGCCAGCAGCCTCCGACAGGCACACTACGAGCAGTACTTC; abundance: .; v_gene: TRBV28; j_gene: TRBJ2-7; d_gene: .
CDR3aa: CASSVGTGSTDTQYF; CDR3nt: TGTGCCAGTAGCGTTGGGACAGGGTCCACAGATACGCAGTATTTT; abundance: once; v_gene: TRBV19; j_gene: TRBJ2-3; d_gene: TRBD1
CDR3aa: CASSGGTLSGEQYF; CDR3nt: TGTGCCAGCAGTGGCGGGACTCTATCGGGGGAGCAGTACTTC; abundance: few; v_gene: TRBV2; j_gene: TRBJ2-7; d_gene: .